This TCR beta chain was identified in a study of T cells after yellow fever vaccination. CDR1 is SGHVS and CDR2 is FNYEAQ in the germline V gene. V lost 5 bases and J lost 3, with 12 bases in between. The CDR3 has 14 amino acids. This clonotype was seen at least ten times. UMIs and a universal primer site were added when TCR cDNA was made by 5'RACE template switching. TCRdb fed the 5' RACE reads into MiXCR, producing one record per CDR3 protein. The repertoire holds approximately 61,000 distinct CDR3 sequences, with roughly 7.4% as singletons. This receptor was obtained from a man younger than 30 who received the YFV17D yellow fever vaccine. This specimen was CD8+ T cells sorted from PBMCs, taken on the day of the first yellow fever vaccination. The chain carries TRBV7-6 and TRBJ2-3, with D possibly matching TRBD1 (6 bases). CDR3 region: CASSQGRGTDTQYF. The CDR3 DNA reads as TGTGCCAGCAGCCAAGGAAGGGGGACAGATACGCAGTATTTT.